Listed here are 29 T cell receptor beta chains from one sample, sequenced in a study of T cells in Graves' hyperthyroidism and ophthalmopathy. Amplification yielded TCR beta CDR3 regions, with RNA transcripts as the source. HTBI primers were employed in a first-round RT-PCR of the TCR CDR3. TCRdb analysed the multiplex PCR reads with MiXCR anew, one entry per CDR3 protein. Among over 400,000 distinct CDR3 sequences listed, 22% were seen once. Sequencing was performed on blood. All receptors derive from a woman aged 70-85 years with Graves' ophthalmopathy.

Ten or more counts support this clonotype. This sequence joins TRBV2 and TRBJ2-5, with D perhaps matching TRBD1 or TRBD2 (5 bases each). Trimming took 4 bases from V and 4 from J, leaving 13 bases between them. The germline gives CDR1 SNHLY, CDR2 FYNNEI. CDR3 length equals 14 residues. The CDR3 loop is CASSGNLRGETQYF. The CDR3 DNA follows: TGTGCCAGCAGTGGTAACTTGAGGGGAGAGACCCAGTACTTC.

This clonotype has just a few counts. This chain links TRBV20-1 with TRBJ2-7, with D perhaps TRBD2 (5 bases). V was shortened by 5 bases and J by 1 base, with 9 bases between the two germline ends. Germline V lookup: CDR1 DFQATT, CDR2 SNEGSKA (reference sequence). The CDR3 has 12 residues. In DNA, the CDR3 is TGCAGTGCTTACGGGGAATCCTACGAGCAGTACTTC. As protein: CSAYGESYEQYF.

This clonotype was seen repeatedly, ten times or more. The gene calls are TRBV7-8 and TRBJ1-2; 10 bases match TRBD1. Losses at the gene ends were 5 bases for V and 4 bases for J; bases not matched to a gene: 4. Per the germline V gene, CDR1 is SGHVS and CDR2 is FQNEAQ. The CDR3 is 14 residues long. The CDR3 region has the DNA TGTGCCAGCAGCCGGGACAGGGGAACCTATGGCTACACCTTC. Amino acids: CASSRDRGTYGYTF.

A few counts support this clonotype. The chain employs TRBV6-1 and TRBJ2-6; unclear D gene. Trimming cost V 7 bases and J 0 bases, with 10 bases left between them. Germline CDR1 is MNHNS and CDR2 is SASEGT. The CDR3 is 15 amino acids. CDR3 residues: CASTIGYSGANVLTF. CDR3 nucleotides: TGTGCCAGCACTATCGGATACTCTGGGGCCAACGTCCTGACTTTC.

This clonotype was recorded a few times. The chain has TRBV6-1 and TRBJ1-4; D may be TRBD1 (5 bases). CDR3 length: 15 amino acids. CDR1 MNHNS and CDR2 SASEGT come from the germline V gene. V lost 5 bases to trimming and J lost 0 bases, with 10 bases between them. The CDR3 DNA is TGTGCCAGCAGTTATGACAGTGCAACTAATGAAAAACTGTTTTTT. Amino acid sequence: CASSYDSATNEKLFF.

This clonotype was picked up many times. The chain carries TRBV20-1 and TRBJ2-1; 12 nucleotides agree with TRBD2. Germline CDR1 reads DFQATT; CDR2 reads SNEGSKA (reference sequence). The CDR3 is 14 residues long. The V segment lost 5 bases and the J segment 6 bases; nucleotides outside the gene matches: 5. CDR3 DNA: TGCAGTGCTTACCGACTAGCGGGAGCCAATGAGCAGTTCTTC. Protein product: CSAYRLAGANEQFF.

The V call is TRBV29-1, the J call TRBJ1-3; 7 bases match TRBD1. The trim removed 4 bases at V and 7 bases at J, leaving 7 bases unmatched. The length of the CDR3 is 13 residues. The germline V gene encodes CDR1 SQVTM and CDR2 ANQGSEA. CDR3 bases: TGCAGCGTTGCCGGGACAGAGGTGAACACCATATATTTT. Amino acid sequence: CSVAGTEVNTIYF. Based on the CDR3 plus reference TRBV29-1 and TRBJ1-3, the full variable domain is SAVISQKPSRDICQRGTSLTIQCQVDSQVTMMFWYRQQPGQSLTLIATANQGSEATYESGFVIDKFPISRPNLTFSTLTVSNMSPEDSSIYLCSVAGTEVNTIYFGEGSWLTVV.

This clonotype was counted a few times. J is TRBJ1-1 and V is TRBV10-1; 8 bases are shared with TRBD1. This CDR3 has 15 amino acids. After removal of 3 bases from V and 3 bases from J, the junction contained 6 bases not matched to a gene. Per germline, CDR1 WNHNN and CDR2 SYGVQD (reference sequence). The chain's CDR3 is CASSERTGIYTEAFF. CDR3 DNA sequence: TGCGCCAGCAGTGAAAGGACAGGGATTTACACTGAAGCTTTCTTT.

The chain recombines TRBV6-2 or TRBV6-3 with TRBJ2-3; TRBD2 matches at 9 bases. Per germline, CDR1 MNHEY and CDR2 SVGEGT. CDR3 size: 17 residues. V lost 0 bases and J lost 2; bases outside the gene matches: 6. The CDR3 nucleotides are TGTGCCAGCAGTTACTCGCTGCGGGAGGGCCCCACAGATACGCAGTATTTT. Its translation: CASSYSLREGPTDTQYF.

This clonotype has a handful of counts. The gene calls are TRBV6-5 and TRBJ1-1; TRBD1 is a possible D gene (5 bases). There are 15 residues in the CDR3. V was shortened by 0 bases and J by 3 bases, with 11 bases between the two germline ends. The germline CDR1 and CDR2 sequences are MNHEY and SVGAGI. The CDR3 sequence is CASSYSVAGDTEAFF. The DNA for the CDR3 is TGTGCCAGCAGTTACTCCGTAGCGGGGGACACTGAAGCTTTCTTT.

This chain uses TRBV5-1 with TRBJ2-1; D may be TRBD2 (6 bases). The length of the CDR3 is 15 residues. From germline, CDR1 is SGHRS and CDR2 YFSETQ. With 5 bases removed from V and 0 bases from J, the gap between germline ends came to 12 bases. The CDR3 nucleotides are TGCGCCAGCAGAAAGGACGGGAGCTCCTACAATGAGCAGTTCTTC. Protein product: CASRKDGSSYNEQFF.

J is TRBJ2-3 and V is TRBV11-2; 8 bases fit TRBD2. The CDR3 is made up of 16 amino acids. The junction had 12 bases not matched to a gene; V was cut back by 7 bases and J by 3 bases. Germline values: CDR1 SGHAT, CDR2 FQNNGV. CDR3 amino acids: CASTSRAGDLTDTQYF. The CDR3 DNA sequence: TGTGCCAGCACTTCCCGAGCGGGAGACTTGACAGATACGCAGTATTTT.

This clonotype was observed at least ten times. The chain links TRBV30 to TRBJ1-5, with no clear D. The CDR3 has 16 amino acids. Germline loops: CDR1 GTSNPN, CDR2 SVGIG (reference sequence). V shed 5 bases and J shed 3 bases, with 20 bases lying between them. The CDR3, as DNA: TGTGCCTGGCGAGGAGGTGTGGGCGCAATCAATCAGCCCCAGCATTTT. Translation gives CAWRGGVGAINQPQHF. Variable domain in full (rest from reference TRBV30 and TRBJ1-5): SQTIHQWPATLVQPVGSPLSLECTVEGTSNPNLYWYRQAAGRGLQLLFYSVGIGQISSEVPQNLSASRPQDRQFILSSKKLLLSDSGFYLCAWRGGVGAINQPQHFGDGTRLSIL.

On this clonotype itself: This could be a read error, since a much larger clone is one nucleotide away. The gene calls are TRBV20-1 and TRBJ1-1; D ambiguous. The CDR3 consists of 14 residues. Germline V gene data show CDR1 as DFQATT and CDR2 as SNEGSKA (reference sequence). Trimming cost V 0 bases and J 3 bases, with 11 bases left between them. The CDR3 here is CSAREPGMDTEAFF. CDR3 DNA sequence: TGCAGTGCTAGAGAACCGGGGATGGACACTGAAGCTTTCTTT.

The rearrangement links TRBV30 to TRBJ2-1; D call uncertain. The CDR3 has 13 residues. V lost 1 base and J 1 base, leaving 5 bases between the germline ends. In germline, CDR1 is GTSNPN, CDR2 SVGIG (reference sequence). The CDR3 nucleotides read TGTGCCTGGAGTGGGTCTTCCTACAATGAGCAGTTCTTC. This translates into CAWSGSSYNEQFF.

This clonotype was found once. The chain is built from TRBV27 and TRBJ2-5; tentatively, D is TRBD1 or TRBD2 (5 bases each). Germline assignment: CDR1 MNHEY and CDR2 SMNVEV (reference sequence). Trimming took off 7 bases at V and 0 bases at J, with 12 bases between the two ends. This CDR3 contains 14 residues. DNA for the CDR3: TGTGCCAGCAAGGGACGGCGGTACCAAGAGACCCAGTACTTC. Amino acids: CASKGRRYQETQYF.

This clonotype appeared a few times. The chain uses TRBV5-1 and TRBJ2-1; no clear D. V dropped 2 bases and J dropped 7 bases, with 13 bases sitting between them. Germline CDR1 is SGHRS and CDR2 is YFSETQ. The CDR3 runs 14 residues. The CDR3 is CASSFSTPNNEQFF. DNA of the CDR3: TGCGCCAGCAGCTTTTCGACCCCTAATAATGAGCAGTTCTTC.

V usage is TRBV28 and J usage is TRBJ2-1, with TRBD1 matching over 8 bases. This CDR3 has 16 residues. Germline CDR1 is MDHEN and CDR2 is SYDVKM. Germline trimming cut 1 base from V and 12 bases from J; bases unmatched to any gene: 14. CDR3 region: CASSLYLIRQGKVQFF. In nucleotides, the CDR3 is TGTGCCAGCAGTTTATACTTAATCCGACAGGGGAAGGTGCAGTTCTTC.

This clonotype was recorded once. This chain joins TRBV20-1 and TRBJ2-4; 9 bases align to TRBD2. This CDR3 has 22 amino acids. V lost 2 bases and J lost 0; bases outside the gene matches: 23. The V gene's germline CDR1 is DFQATT and CDR2 SNEGSKA (reference sequence). The CDR3, as DNA: TGCAGTGCTAGATCCCTTATCCAGGCGGGAGGGTTCTGGGAGTCAGCCAAAAACATTCAGTACTTC. It codes for CSARSLIQAGGFWESAKNIQYF.

Turning to this clonotype: This may stem from a read error, because a much larger clone lies one nucleotide away. The rearrangement links TRBV2 to TRBJ1-3; D not certain. CDR1 is SNHLY, CDR2 FYNNEI, per germline. The CDR3 is 11 residues long. The CDR3 coding sequence is TGTGCCGGCAGCAACCTAAACACCATATATTTT. It codes for CAGSNLNTIYF.

This clonotype was counted many times. V and J are TRBV11-2 and TRBJ2-1; 7 bases map to TRBD2. CDR3 length: 14 amino acids. The germline V gene encodes CDR1 SGHAT and CDR2 FQNNGV. Trimming at V came to 0 bases and at J to 9 bases, leaving 5 bases not matched to a gene. This CDR3 reads CASSLDRGGGEQFF. CDR3 in DNA: TGTGCCAGCAGCTTAGATCGAGGCGGGGGTGAGCAGTTCTTC.

This clonotype was observed at least ten times. The chain has TRBV7-9 and TRBJ2-3; D is unclear. The CDR3 runs to 11 residues. Per the germline V gene, CDR1 is SEHNR and CDR2 is FQNEAQ (reference sequence). Trimming removed 5 bases at V and 6 bases at J, with 6 bases between. CDR3 coding DNA: TGTGCCAGCAGCAGGTTTGATACGCAGTATTTT. Its translation is CASSRFDTQYF.

This clonotype was detected only a few times. The genes are TRBV10-3 and TRBJ1-1; 7 bases map to TRBD1. CDR1 is ENHRY and CDR2 is SYGVKD in the germline V gene. Losses at the gene ends were 3 bases for V and 0 bases for J; bases not matched to a gene: 4. There are 15 residues in the CDR3. The CDR3 region has the DNA TGTGCCATCAGTGATAAAGGGGGCCTGAACACTGAAGCTTTCTTT. This codes for CAISDKGGLNTEAFF.

About this clonotype itself: Possible read error: a much larger clone is one base away. The chain has TRBV14 and TRBJ2-1; D is unclear. CDR3 size: 14 residues. The germline V gene has CDR1 SGHDN and CDR2 FVKESK. This chain's CDR3 is CASSQSSHYNERFF. DNA of the CDR3: TGTGCCAGCAGCCAAAGTTCTCATTACAATGAGCGGTTCTTC.

This clonotype was detected a few times. CDR3 nucleotide sequence: TGTGCCAGCAGCTTTGGTCGGAGACTCTATGGCTACACCTTC. This encodes CASSFGRRLYGYTF. This chain connects TRBV5-8 to TRBJ1-2; D remains ambiguous. This CDR3 comprises 14 residues. The V gene's germline CDR1 is SGHTS and CDR2 YDEGEE. Trimming took 2 bases from V and 4 from J, leaving 12 bases between them.

This clonotype was seen at least ten times. The V and J genes are TRBV2 and TRBJ2-2, with a weak D call TRBD2 (6 bases). This CDR3 has 17 amino acids. V was trimmed by 4 bases and J by 2 bases, leaving 17 bases between them. The germline gives CDR1 SNHLY, CDR2 FYNNEI. CDR3 in DNA: TGTGCCAGCAGTGTAGGACCTGGGGGGATCAACACCGGGGAGCTGTTTTTT. Its protein is CASSVGPGGINTGELFF.

The rearrangement links TRBV6-1 to TRBJ1-4; 7 bases are a match to TRBD1. V trimming: 6 bases; J trimming: 8 bases; junction bases outside the gene matches: 12. This CDR3 is built from 15 residues. CDR1 is MNHNS, CDR2 SASEGT, per germline. Here the CDR3 reads CASRRKGALGEKLFF. The DNA for the CDR3 is TGTGCCAGCAGACGAAAGGGGGCGCTGGGGGAAAAACTGTTTTTT.

The J gene is TRBJ2-1, the V gene TRBV11-2, with a possible D match to TRBD2 (6 bases). V was clipped by 5 bases and J by 4 bases, with 24 bases between them. This CDR3 comprises 18 residues. CDR1 is SGHAT, CDR2 FQNNGV, per germline. CDR3 bases: TGTGCCAGCAGCCAAGATCCCGTCCTTACTAGCTCTTACAATGAGCAGTTCTTC. Residues: CASSQDPVLTSSYNEQFF. Using reference TRBV11-2 and TRBJ2-1 for the parts outside the CDR3, the full variable domain is EAGVAQSPRYKIIEKRQSVAFWCNPISGHATLYWYQQILGQGPKLLIQFQNNGVVDDSQLPKDRFSAERLKGVDSTLKIQPAKLEDSAVYLCASSQDPVLTSSYNEQFFGPGTRLTVL.

This clonotype has more than one count but fewer than ten. The chain is built from TRBV6-1 and TRBJ2-7; the D is unclear. Looked up from germline, CDR1 is MNHNS and CDR2 is SASEGT. This CDR3 spans 11 amino acids. The ends were cut back, 11 bases at V and 2 bases at J, with 10 bases in the middle. The CDR3 loop reads CAATTAYEQYF. The CDR3 nucleotides are TGTGCCGCAACTACCGCCTACGAGCAGTACTTC.